The clone carrying this T cell receptor beta chain was counted many times. The CDR3 contains 10 residues. Germline CDR1 is SQVTM and CDR2 is ANQGSEA. Trimming removed 0 bases at V and 4 bases at J, with 0 bases between. Calling Graves' hyperthyroidism stable meant ophthalmopathy did not progress within 18 months. It was approximately 9.7 ml of fresh peripheral blood that supplied the PBMCs. The investigators amplified TCR beta CDR3 regions from RNA transcripts. A set of HTBI primers served as the primers for a first-round RT-PCR of the TCR CDR3. TCRdb re-analysed the multiplex PCR reads in MiXCR, keeping a single row per CDR3 protein. Of 750,000 to 900,000 distinct CDR3 sequences listed, approximately 40% are singletons. This sample is drawn from a study of T cells in Graves' hyperthyroidism and ophthalmopathy.

The sequencing input was blood. The gene calls are TRBV29-1 and TRBJ1-1, with D hard to call. The sequence derives from a man in his late teens or twenties with Graves' hyperthyroidism. CDR3 protein: CSVEDTEAFF. The CDR3 region has the DNA TGCAGCGTTGAAGACACTGAAGCTTTCTTT.